These 11 T cell receptor beta chains came from one sample sequenced in a study of spatial heterogeneity in lung cancer. TCRdb reprocessed the 5' RACE reads via MiXCR and lists one record per CDR3 protein. The table lists 10,000 to 15,000 distinct CDR3 sequences, around 4% of them singletons. Time point specified: sample taken at primary tumor resection. Unsorted whole RNA samples from tumor, nontumor lung or frozen PBMC were sequenced. The material was PBMCs, obtained at surgery. Receptors were obtained from a male donor with early-stage non-small cell lung cancer.

At least ten counts were recorded for this clonotype. Because this beta chain is a stray read in a library intended to capture alpha chains, its abundance should not be given much weight. CDR3 in amino acids: CATSRSSGETQYF. In DNA form, the CDR3 reads TGTGCCACCAGCAGAAGTTCGGGGGAGACCCAGTACTTC. The chain combines TRBV10-3 with TRBJ2-5; D is possibly TRBD2 (5 bases). Per germline, CDR1 ENHRY and CDR2 SYGVKD. The CDR3 extends over 13 amino acids. Deletions cut 10 bases from V and 5 bases from J, with 17 bases between.

This clonotype was seen many times. For a library built for alpha chains, this beta chain is a stray read; little rests on its size. The chain couples TRBV7-2 to TRBJ2-7, with 7 bases that match TRBD2. This CDR3 region has 16 residues. V was clipped by 2 bases and J by 2 bases; unmatched bases: 9. From germline, CDR1 is SGHTA and CDR2 FQGNSA. CDR3 residues: CASSLPLGGGTYEQYF. CDR3 bases: TGTGCCAGCAGCTTACCCCTAGGCGGGGGAACCTACGAGCAGTACTTC. Together with reference TRBV7-2 and TRBJ2-7, the CDR3 gives the full variable domain: GAGVSQSPSNKVTEKGKDVELRCDPISGHTALYWYRQSLGQGLEFLIYFQGNSAPDKSGLPSDRFSAERTGGSVSTLTIQRTQQEDSAVYLCASSLPLGGGTYEQYFGPGTRLTVT.

Details on this clonotype: This beta chain slipped into a library made for alpha chains as a stray read, so its size is not meaningful. The J gene is TRBJ1-4, the V gene TRBV23-1; the D is unclear. TRBV23-1 qualifies as an ORF whose function is uncertain. V dropped 2 bases and J dropped 10 bases, with 8 bases sitting between them. The CDR3 has 12 residues. The CDR3 coding sequence is TGCGCCAGCAGTCAAGTTCGGGGAAAACTGTTTTTT. Protein: CASSQVRGKLFF.

This clonotype was seen at least ten times. This beta chain is an off-target read within a library intended for alpha chains, so its frequency means little. The chain employs TRBV2 and TRBJ2-5; 7 nucleotides match TRBD1. The J segment lost 4 bases and the V segment lost 8 bases, leaving 4 bases of the junction unmatched. The germline V gene has CDR1 SNHLY and CDR2 FYNNEI. This CDR3 is built from 12 residues. The CDR3 is CASATGRETQYF. The CDR3 coding sequence is TGTGCCAGCGCGACAGGGCGAGAGACCCAGTACTTC. The full variable domain, its missing parts supplied by reference TRBV2 and TRBJ2-5, is EPEVTQTPSHQVTQMGQEVILRCVPISNHLYFYWYRQILGQKVEFLVSFYNNEISEKSEIFDDQFSVERPDGSNFTLKIRSTKLEDSAMYFCASATGRETQYFGPGTRLLVL.

This clonotype showed up many times. This beta chain was picked up by a library intended for alpha chains and is off target, so its count carries little meaning. V gene TRBV4-1 combines with J gene TRBJ2-7; weak D call: TRBD1 (6 bases). Germline V CDR1 and CDR2: MGHRA, YSYEKL. Trimming stripped 1 base from V and 5 bases from J, with 21 bases between. The CDR3 covers 17 residues. This chain's CDR3 is CASSQGPTQGKIDEQYF. For the CDR3, the DNA is TGCGCCAGCAGCCAAGGACCGACACAGGGTAAGATCGACGAGCAGTACTTC.

This clonotype was observed many times. This beta chain is an unintended read in a library built for alpha chains; its size means little. The V gene is TRBV11-2, the J gene TRBJ2-7; D remains ambiguous. Germline V gene lookup returns CDR1 SGHAT and CDR2 FQNNGV. Trimming cost V 8 bases and J 0 bases, with 14 bases left between them. There are 14 residues in the CDR3. In nucleotides, the CDR3 is TGTGCCAGCGCACGAACTCAAGGCTCCTACGAGCAGTACTTC. This codes for CASARTQGSYEQYF.

As for this clonotype: Since it is a stray read in a library aimed at alpha chains, this beta chain has a size that is not meaningful. V usage is TRBV28 and J usage is TRBJ2-7, with TRBD2 identical over 7 bases. The germline gives CDR1 MDHEN, CDR2 SYDVKM. V gave up 10 bases and J gave up 2 bases; unmatched junction bases: 17. This CDR3 is built from 16 residues. This chain's CDR3 is CAITPLGASGPYEQYF. The CDR3 coding sequence is TGTGCCATAACGCCCCTCGGGGCTAGCGGCCCCTACGAGCAGTACTTC.

Worth noting for this clonotype: A library prepared for alpha chains yielded this beta chain as an off-target read; its size is of little meaning. J is TRBJ1-2 and V is TRBV7-2, with 8 bases matching TRBD1. Germline V gene sequence: CDR1 SGHTA, CDR2 FQGNSA. The CDR3 totals 15 residues. The V and J ends lost 6 bases and 3 bases, in that order; junction bases with no gene match: 9. This CDR3 reads CASSSLQGGHYGYTF. The CDR3 nucleotides read TGTGCCAGCAGTTCCCTACAGGGGGGGCACTATGGCTACACCTTC.

This clonotype was observed many times. Because the library targeted alpha chains, this beta chain is an off-target read whose size means little. This chain connects TRBV2 to TRBJ2-1, with a weak D call TRBD1 (7 bases). Germline assignment: CDR1 SNHLY and CDR2 FYNNEI. V dropped 1 base and J dropped 8 bases, with 12 bases sitting between them. The CDR3 extends over 14 amino acids. CDR3 amino acids: CASSEGGQRDEQFF. CDR3 nucleotides: TGTGCCAGCAGTGAAGGGGGACAGCGGGATGAGCAGTTCTTC.

Ten or more counts support this clonotype. As an off-target read in a library built for alpha chains, this beta chain has a frequency of little significance. The chain carries TRBV7-2 and TRBJ2-5; possible D gene TRBD2, 6 bases. The CDR3 extends over 17 amino acids. The germline gives CDR1 SGHTA, CDR2 FQGNSA. Trimming shortened V by 0 bases and J by 8 bases, and 22 bases separated the two germline ends. The DNA of the CDR3 is TGTGCCAGCAGCTTAGCGCTAACGGCTACCGCCGGGGGAACCCAGTACTTC. This translates into CASSLALTATAGGTQYF.

This clonotype showed up many times. Being off target in a library aimed at alpha chains, this beta chain has a size of little meaning. This rearrangement joins TRBV24-1 to TRBJ2-4, with TRBD1 identical over 7 bases. The J segment lost 8 bases and the V segment lost 3 bases, leaving 9 bases of the junction unmatched. The CDR3 extends over 15 amino acids. CDR1 is KGHDR, CDR2 SFDVKD, per germline. CDR3 protein: CATSDGRQGADIQYF. CDR3 in DNA: TGTGCCACCAGTGATGGCCGACAGGGAGCGGACATTCAGTACTTC.